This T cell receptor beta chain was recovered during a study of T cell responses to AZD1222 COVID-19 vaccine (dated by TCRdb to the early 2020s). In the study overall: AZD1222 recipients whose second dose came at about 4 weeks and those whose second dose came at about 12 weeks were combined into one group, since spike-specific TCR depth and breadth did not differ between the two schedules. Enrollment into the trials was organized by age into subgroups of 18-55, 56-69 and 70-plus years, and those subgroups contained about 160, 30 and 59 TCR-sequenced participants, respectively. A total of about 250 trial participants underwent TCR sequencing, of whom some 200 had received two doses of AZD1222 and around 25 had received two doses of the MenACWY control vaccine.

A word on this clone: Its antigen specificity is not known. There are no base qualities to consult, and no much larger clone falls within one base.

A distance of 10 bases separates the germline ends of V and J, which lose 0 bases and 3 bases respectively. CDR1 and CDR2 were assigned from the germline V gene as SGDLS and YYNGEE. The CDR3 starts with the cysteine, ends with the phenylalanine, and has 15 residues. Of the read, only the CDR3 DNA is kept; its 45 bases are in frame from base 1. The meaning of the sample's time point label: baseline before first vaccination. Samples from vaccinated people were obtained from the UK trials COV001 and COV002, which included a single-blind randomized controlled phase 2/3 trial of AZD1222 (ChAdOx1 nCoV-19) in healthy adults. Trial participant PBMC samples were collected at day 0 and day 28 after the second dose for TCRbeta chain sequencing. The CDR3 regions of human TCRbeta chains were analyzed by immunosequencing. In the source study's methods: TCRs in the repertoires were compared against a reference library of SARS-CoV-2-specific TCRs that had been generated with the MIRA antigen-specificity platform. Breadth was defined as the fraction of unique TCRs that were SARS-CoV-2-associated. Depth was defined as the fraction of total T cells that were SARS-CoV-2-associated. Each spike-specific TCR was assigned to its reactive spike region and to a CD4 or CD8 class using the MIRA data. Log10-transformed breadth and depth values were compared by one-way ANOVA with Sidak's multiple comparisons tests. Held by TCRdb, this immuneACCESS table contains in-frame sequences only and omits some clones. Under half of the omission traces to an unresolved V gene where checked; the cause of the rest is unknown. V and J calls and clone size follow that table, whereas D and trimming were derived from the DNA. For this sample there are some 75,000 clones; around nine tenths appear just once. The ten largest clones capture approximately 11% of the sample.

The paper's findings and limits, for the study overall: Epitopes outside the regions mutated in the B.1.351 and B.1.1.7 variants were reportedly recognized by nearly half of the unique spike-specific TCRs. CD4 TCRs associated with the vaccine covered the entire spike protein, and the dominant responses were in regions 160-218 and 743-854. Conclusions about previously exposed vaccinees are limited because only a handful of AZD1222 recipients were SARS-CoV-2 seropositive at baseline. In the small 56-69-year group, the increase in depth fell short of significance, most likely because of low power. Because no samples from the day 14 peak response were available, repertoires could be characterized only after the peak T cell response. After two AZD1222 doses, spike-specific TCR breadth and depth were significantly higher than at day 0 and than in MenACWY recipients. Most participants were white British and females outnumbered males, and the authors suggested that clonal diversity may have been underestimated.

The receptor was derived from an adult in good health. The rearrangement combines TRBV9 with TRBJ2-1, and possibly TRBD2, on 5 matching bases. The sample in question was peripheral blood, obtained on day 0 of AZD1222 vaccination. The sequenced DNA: TGTGCCAGCAGCGTAGGAGGGTCTTTCTACAATGAGCAGTTCTTC. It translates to CASSVGGSFYNEQFF.